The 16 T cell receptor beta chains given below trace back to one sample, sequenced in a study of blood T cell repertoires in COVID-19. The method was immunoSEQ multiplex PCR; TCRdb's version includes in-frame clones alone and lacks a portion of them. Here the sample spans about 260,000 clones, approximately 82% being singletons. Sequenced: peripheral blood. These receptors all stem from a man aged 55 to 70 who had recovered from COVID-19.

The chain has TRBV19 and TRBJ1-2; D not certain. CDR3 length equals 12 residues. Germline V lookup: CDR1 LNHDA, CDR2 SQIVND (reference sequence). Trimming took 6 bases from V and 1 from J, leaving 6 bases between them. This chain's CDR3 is CASRSGNYGYTF. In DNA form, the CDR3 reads TGTGCCAGTAGGAGCGGTAACTATGGCTACACCTTC.

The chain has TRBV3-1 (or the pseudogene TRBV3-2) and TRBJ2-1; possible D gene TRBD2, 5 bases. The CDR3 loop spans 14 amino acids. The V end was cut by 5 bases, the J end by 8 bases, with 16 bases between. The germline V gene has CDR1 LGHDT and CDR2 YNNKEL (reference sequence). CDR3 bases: TGTGCCAGCAGCTCAACACGTAGAGCGGATGAGCAGTTCTTC. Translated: CASSSTRRADEQFF.

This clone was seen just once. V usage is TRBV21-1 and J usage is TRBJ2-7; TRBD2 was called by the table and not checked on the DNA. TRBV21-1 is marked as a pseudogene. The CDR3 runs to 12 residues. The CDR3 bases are TGTGCCAGCAGCAGGCGGCCATACGAGCAGTACTTC. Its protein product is CASSRRPYEQYF.

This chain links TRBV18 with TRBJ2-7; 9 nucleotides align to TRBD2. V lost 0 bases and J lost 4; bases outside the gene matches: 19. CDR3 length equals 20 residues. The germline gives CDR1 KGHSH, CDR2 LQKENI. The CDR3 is CASSPPSTAGGSPRIYEQYF. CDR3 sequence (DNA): TGTGCCAGCTCACCACCGTCTACAGCGGGAGGCTCCCCGAGGATATACGAGCAGTACTTC.

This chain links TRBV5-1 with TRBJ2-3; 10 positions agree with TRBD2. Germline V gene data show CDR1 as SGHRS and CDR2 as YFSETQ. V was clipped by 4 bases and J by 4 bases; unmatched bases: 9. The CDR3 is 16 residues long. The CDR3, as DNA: TGCGCCAGCAGCCCTAGGGCTAGCGGGAGCTCAGATACGCAGTATTTT. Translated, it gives CASSPRASGSSDTQYF.

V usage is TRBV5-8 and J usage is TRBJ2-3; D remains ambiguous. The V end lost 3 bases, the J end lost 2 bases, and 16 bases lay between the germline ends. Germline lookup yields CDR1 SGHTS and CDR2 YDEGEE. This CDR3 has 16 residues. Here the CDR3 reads CASSYLITRNTDTQYF. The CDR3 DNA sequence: TGTGCCAGCAGCTATCTTATAACAAGAAACACAGATACGCAGTATTTT.

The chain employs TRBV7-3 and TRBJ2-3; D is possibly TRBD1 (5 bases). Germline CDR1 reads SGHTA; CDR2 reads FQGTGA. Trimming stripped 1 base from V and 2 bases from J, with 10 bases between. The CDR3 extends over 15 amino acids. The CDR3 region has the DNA TGTGCCAGCAGCTTAAATCAGGGCAACACAGATACGCAGTATTTT. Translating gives CASSLNQGNTDTQYF. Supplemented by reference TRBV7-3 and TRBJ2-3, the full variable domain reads GAGVSQTPSNKVTEKGKYVELRCDPISGHTALYWYRQSLGQGPEFLIYFQGTGAADDSGLPNDRFFAVRPEGSVSTLKIQRTERGDSAVYLCASSLNQGNTDTQYFGPGTRLTVL.

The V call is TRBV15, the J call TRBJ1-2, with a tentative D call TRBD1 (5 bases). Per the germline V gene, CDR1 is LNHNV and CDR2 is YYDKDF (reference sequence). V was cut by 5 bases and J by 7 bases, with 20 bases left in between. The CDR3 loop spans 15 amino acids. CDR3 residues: CATSERGGARGGYTF. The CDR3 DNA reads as TGTGCCACCAGCGAGCGGGGTGGGGCGCGTGGTGGCTACACCTTC.

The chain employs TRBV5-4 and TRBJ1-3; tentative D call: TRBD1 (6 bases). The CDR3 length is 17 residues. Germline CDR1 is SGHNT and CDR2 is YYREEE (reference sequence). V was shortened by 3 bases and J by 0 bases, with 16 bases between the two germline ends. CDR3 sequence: CASSYGQSKTSGNTIYF. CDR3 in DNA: TGTGCCAGCAGCTATGGACAGTCCAAGACCTCTGGAAACACCATATATTTT.

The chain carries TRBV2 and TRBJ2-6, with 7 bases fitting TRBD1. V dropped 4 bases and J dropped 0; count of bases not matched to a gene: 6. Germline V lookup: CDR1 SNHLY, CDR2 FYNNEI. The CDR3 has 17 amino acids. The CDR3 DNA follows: TGTGCCAGCAGTGCTGACAGGGCTGGCTCTGGGGCCAACGTCCTGACTTTC. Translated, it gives CASSADRAGSGANVLTF.

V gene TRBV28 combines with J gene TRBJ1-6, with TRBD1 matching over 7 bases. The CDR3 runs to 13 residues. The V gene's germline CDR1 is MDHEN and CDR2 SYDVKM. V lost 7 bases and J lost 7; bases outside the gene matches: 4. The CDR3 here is CASTGTANSPLHF. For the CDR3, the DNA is TGTGCCAGCACAGGGACAGCGAATTCACCCCTCCACTTT.

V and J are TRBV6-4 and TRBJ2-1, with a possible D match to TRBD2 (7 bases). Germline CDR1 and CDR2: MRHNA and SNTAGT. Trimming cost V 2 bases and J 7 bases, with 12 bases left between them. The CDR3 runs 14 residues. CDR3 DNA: TGTGCCAGCAGTGACGGGGGGGGACAAAATGAGCAGTTCTTC. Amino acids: CASSDGGGQNEQFF.

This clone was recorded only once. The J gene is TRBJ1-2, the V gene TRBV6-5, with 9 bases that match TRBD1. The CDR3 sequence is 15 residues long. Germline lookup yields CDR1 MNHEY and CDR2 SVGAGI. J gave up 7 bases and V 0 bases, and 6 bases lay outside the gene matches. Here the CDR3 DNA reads TGTGCCAGCAGTTACTCCTCGGGACAGGGAGGTGGCTACACCTTC. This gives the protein CASSYSSGQGGGYTF.

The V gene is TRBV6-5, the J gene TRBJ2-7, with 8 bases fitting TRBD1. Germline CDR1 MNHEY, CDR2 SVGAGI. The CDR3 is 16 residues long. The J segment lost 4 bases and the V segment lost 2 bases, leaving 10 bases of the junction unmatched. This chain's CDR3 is CASSYLPQGAGYEQYF. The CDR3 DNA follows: TGTGCCAGCAGTTACCTACCTCAGGGGGCTGGGTACGAGCAGTACTTC.

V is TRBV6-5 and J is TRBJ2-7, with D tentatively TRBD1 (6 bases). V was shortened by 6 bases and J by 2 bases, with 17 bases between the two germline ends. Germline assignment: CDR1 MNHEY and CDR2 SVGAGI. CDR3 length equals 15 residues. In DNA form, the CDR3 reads TGTGCCAGCAGACCTCTACAGGGATTTACCTACGAGCAGTACTTC. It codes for CASRPLQGFTYEQYF.

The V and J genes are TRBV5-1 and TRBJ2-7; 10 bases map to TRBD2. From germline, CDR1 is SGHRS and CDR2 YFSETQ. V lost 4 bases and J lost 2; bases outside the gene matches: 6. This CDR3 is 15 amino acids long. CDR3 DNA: TGCGCCAGCAGCCCGAGCGGGGGGGCAACCTACGAGCAGTACTTC. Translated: CASSPSGGATYEQYF.